This T cell receptor (beta chain) was sequenced in a study of OX40 agonist ivuxolimab in advanced cancers. As for the study in general: Dose-escalation patients suffered from hepatocellular carcinoma, melanoma, renal cell or head and neck cancer.

This clone is classed as medium-sized (0.01 to 0.1%). Its antigen is still unknown. Study outcomes and limitations: Low levels of normalized T-cell clonal expansion also appeared in some nonresponders.

TCRdb keeps only in-frame clones here, not all; method: immunoSEQ multiplex PCR. The data contain approximately 35,000 clones, over 75% of them singletons. V lost 1 base to trimming and J lost 4 bases; unmatched junction nucleotides: 2. Germline V gene lookup returns CDR1 SEHNR and CDR2 FQNEAQ (reference sequence). The length of the CDR3 is 14 residues. The clonotype was recovered from an adult with an advanced solid tumor such as melanoma, head and neck, liver or kidney cancer. The source material was CD4+ or CD8+ T cells sorted from blood, sampled in a trial of the OX40 agonist ivuxolimab. The chain couples TRBV7-9 to TRBJ1-1; TRBD1 agrees at 8 bases. The CDR3 region has the DNA TGTGCCAGCAGCTTAGGACAGGGGAGCACTGAAGCTTTCTTT. It encodes CASSLGQGSTEAFF.